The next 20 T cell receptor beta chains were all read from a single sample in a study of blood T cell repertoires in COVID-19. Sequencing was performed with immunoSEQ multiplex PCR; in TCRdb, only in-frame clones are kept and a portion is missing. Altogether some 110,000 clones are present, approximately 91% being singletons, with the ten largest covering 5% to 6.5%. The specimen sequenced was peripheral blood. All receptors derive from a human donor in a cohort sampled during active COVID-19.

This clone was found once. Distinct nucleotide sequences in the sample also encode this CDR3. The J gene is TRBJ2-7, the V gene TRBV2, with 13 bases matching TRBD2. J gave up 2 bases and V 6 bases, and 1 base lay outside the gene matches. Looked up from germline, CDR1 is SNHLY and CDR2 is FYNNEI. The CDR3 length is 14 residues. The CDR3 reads CASRLAGGTYEQYF. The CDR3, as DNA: TGTGCCAGCAGACTAGCGGGGGGGACCTACGAGCAGTACTTC.

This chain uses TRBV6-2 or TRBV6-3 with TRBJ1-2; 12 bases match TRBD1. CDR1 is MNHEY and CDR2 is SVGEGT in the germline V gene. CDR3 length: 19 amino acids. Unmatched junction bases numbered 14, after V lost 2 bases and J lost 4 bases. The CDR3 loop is CASSYPTTGQGAFVYGYTF. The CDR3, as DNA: TGTGCCAGCAGTTACCCAACGACGGGACAGGGGGCTTTCGTCTATGGCTACACCTTC.

The DNA for the CDR3 is TGTGCCAGCAGCGTAACTAGCGGGGGTATGAGCTCCTACGAGCAGTACTTC. Protein: CASSVTSGGMSSYEQYF. The chain links TRBV7-2 to TRBJ2-7, with 11 bases aligning to TRBD2. This CDR3 contains 17 residues. Germline V gene data show CDR1 as SGHTA and CDR2 as FQGNSA. The trim removed 5 bases at V and 0 bases at J, leaving 9 bases unmatched.

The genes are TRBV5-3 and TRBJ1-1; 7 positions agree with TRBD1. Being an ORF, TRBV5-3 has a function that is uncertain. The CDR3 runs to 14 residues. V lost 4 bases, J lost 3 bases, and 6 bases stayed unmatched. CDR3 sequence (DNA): TGTGCCAGAAGCCCCAGGGACAGATACACTGAAGCTTTCTTT. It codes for CARSPRDRYTEAFF.

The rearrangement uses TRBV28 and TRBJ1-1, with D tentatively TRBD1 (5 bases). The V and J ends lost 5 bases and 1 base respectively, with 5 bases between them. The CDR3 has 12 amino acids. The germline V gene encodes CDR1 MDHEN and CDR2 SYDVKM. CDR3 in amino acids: CASSRGNTEAFF. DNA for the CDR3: TGTGCCAGCAGTAGGGGGAACACTGAAGCTTTCTTT.

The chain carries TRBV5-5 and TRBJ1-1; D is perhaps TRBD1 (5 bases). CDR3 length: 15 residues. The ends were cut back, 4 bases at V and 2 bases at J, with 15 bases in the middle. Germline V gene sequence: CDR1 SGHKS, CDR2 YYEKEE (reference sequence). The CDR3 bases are TGTGCCAGCAGCCCGTTGGCGGGGGGAAACACTGAAGCTTTCTTT. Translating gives CASSPLAGGNTEAFF. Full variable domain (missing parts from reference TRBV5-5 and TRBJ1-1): DAGVTQSPTHLIKTRGQQVTLRCSPISGHKSVSWYQQVLGQGPQFIFQYYEKEERGRGNFPDRFSARQFPNYSSELNVNALLLGDSALYLCASSPLAGGNTEAFFGQGTRLTVV.

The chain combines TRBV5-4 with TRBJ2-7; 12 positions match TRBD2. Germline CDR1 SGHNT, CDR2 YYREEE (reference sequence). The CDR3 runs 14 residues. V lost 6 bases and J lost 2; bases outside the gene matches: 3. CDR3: CASNPSGRAYEQYF. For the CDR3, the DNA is TGTGCCAGCAACCCTAGCGGGAGGGCCTACGAGCAGTACTTC.

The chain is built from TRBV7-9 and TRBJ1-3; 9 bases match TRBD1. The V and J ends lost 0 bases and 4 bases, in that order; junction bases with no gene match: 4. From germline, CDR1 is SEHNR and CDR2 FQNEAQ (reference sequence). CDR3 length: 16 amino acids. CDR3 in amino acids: CASSLAAGTGGNTIYF. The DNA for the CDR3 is TGTGCCAGCAGCTTAGCCGCCGGGACAGGGGGAAACACCATATATTTT. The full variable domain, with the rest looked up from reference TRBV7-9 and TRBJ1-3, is DTGVSQNPRHKITKRGQNVTFRCDPISEHNRLYWYRQTLGQGPEFLTYFQNEAQLEKSRLLSDRFSAERPKGSFSTLEIQRTEQGDSAMYLCASSLAAGTGGNTIYFGEGSWLTVV.

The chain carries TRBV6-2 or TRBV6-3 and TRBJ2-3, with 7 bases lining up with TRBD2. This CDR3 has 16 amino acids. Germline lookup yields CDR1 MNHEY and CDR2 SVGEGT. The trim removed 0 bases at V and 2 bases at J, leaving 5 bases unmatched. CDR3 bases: TGTGCCAGCAGTTACTCACACGGGGGGATCACAGATACGCAGTATTTT. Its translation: CASSYSHGGITDTQYF.

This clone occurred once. The CDR3 DNA is TGTGCCATCAGGTCGGAGACTAGTAATCAGCCCCAGCATTTT. Protein sequence: CAIRSETSNQPQHF. This rearrangement joins TRBV10-3 to TRBJ1-5; D is unclear. The CDR3 is 14 amino acids. Germline loops: CDR1 ENHRY, CDR2 SYGVKD. Deletions cut 6 bases from V and 4 bases from J, with 13 bases between.

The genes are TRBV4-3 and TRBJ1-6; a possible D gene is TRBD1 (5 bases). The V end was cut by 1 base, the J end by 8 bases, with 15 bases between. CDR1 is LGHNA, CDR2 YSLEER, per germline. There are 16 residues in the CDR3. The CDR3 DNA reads TGCGCCAGCAGCCAAGTGGGGGGGACGGGGGATTCACCCCTCCACTTT. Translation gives CASSQVGGTGDSPLHF.

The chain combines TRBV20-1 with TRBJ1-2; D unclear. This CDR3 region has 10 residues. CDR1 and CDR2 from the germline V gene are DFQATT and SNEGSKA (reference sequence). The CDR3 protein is CSPYGDGYTF. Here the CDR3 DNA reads TGCAGCCCTTACGGAGATGGCTACACCTTC.

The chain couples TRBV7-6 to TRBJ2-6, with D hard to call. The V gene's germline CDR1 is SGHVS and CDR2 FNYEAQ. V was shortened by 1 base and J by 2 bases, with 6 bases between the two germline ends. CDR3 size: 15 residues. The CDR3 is CASSLGPTGANVLTF. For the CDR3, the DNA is TGTGCCAGCAGCTTAGGTCCAACTGGGGCCAACGTCCTGACTTTC.

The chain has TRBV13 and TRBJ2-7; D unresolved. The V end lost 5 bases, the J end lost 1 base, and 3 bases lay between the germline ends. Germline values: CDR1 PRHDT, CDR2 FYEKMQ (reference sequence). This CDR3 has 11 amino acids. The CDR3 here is CASSTSYEQYF. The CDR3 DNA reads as TGTGCCAGCAGCACTTCCTACGAGCAGTACTTC.

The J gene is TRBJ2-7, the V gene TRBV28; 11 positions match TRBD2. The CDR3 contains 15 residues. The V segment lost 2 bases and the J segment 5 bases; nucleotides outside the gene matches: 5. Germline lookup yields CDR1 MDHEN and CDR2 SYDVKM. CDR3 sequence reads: CASSLRLAGLNEQYF. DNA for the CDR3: TGTGCCAGCAGTTTACGACTAGCGGGACTCAACGAGCAGTACTTC.

CDR3 DNA sequence: TGCGCCAGCAGCCCCGGCGGACAATTCTCTGGAAACACCATATATTTT. This translates into CASSPGGQFSGNTIYF. This sequence joins TRBV5-1 and TRBJ1-3; D may be TRBD1 (5 bases). Trimming cost V 4 bases and J 0 bases, with 14 bases left between them. Germline V gene data show CDR1 as SGHRS and CDR2 as YFSETQ. The CDR3 consists of 16 residues.

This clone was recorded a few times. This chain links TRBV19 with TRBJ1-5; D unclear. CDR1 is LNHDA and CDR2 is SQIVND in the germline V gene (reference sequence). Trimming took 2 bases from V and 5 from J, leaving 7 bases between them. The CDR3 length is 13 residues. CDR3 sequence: CASSIRGDQPQHF. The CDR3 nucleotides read TGTGCCAGTAGTATACGGGGAGATCAGCCCCAGCATTTT. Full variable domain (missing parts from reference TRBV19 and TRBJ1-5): DGGITQSPKYLFRKEGQNVTLSCEQNLNHDAMYWYRQDPGQGLRLIYYSQIVNDFQKGDIAEGYSVSREKKESFPLTVTSAQKNPTAFYLCASSIRGDQPQHFGDGTRLSIL.

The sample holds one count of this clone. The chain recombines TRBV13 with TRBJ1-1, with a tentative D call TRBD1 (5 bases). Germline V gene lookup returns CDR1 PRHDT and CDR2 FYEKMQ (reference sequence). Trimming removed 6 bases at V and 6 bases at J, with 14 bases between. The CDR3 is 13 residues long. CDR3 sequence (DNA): TGTGCCAGCAGTCTGAACCGGGGGGCTGAAGCTTTCTTT. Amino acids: CASSLNRGAEAFF.

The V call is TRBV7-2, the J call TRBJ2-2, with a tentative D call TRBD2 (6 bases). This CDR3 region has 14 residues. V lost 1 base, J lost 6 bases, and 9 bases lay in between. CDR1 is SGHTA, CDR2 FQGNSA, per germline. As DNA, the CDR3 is TGTGCCAGCAGCTTAGAAGCGGGCGCCGGGGAGCTGTTTTTT. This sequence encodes CASSLEAGAGELFF. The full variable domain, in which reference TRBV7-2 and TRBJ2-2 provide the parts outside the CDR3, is GAGVSQSPSNKVTEKGKDVELRCDPISGHTALYWYRQSLGQGLEFLIYFQGNSAPDKSGLPSDRFSAERTGGSVSTLTIQRTQQEDSAVYLCASSLEAGAGELFFGEGSRLTVL.

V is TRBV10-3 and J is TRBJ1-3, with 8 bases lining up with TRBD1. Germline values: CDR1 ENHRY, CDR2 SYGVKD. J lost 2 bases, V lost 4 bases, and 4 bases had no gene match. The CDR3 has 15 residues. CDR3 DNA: TGTGCCATCAGTGCGGACAGGGTGGCTGGAAACACCATATATTTT. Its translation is CAISADRVAGNTIYF.